This passage covers 6 T cell receptor beta chains from one sample sequenced in a study of post-analysis software for immune sequencing data. Their cognate antigens are unknown. Broader study findings: TRBV segments more frequent in patients than in controls numbered five and included TRBV5-6, TRBV5-1 and TRBV20-1.

Sequencing libraries made from TCR beta cDNA carried unique molecular identifiers. MiXCR, applied by TCRdb to the PCR reads, yields one record per CDR3 protein. The data show some 800,000 distinct CDR3 sequences, around 42% seen once. Sequenced: blood. The receptors originated from a girl under 18 with multiple sclerosis.

The chain combines TRBV20-1 with TRBJ2-3; D is possibly TRBD2 (6 bases). CDR1 DFQATT and CDR2 SNEGSKA come from the germline V gene (reference sequence). Trimming shortened V by 3 bases and J by 1 base, and 17 bases separated the two germline ends. There are 16 residues in the CDR3. The CDR3 DNA sequence: TGCAGTGCTAGGGGACGGCCGGGACTCCGCACAGATACGCAGTATTTT. As protein: CSARGRPGLRTDTQYF.

This clonotype was seen more than once but under ten times. The rearrangement links TRBV5-1 to TRBJ2-3, with 8 positions matching TRBD2. This CDR3 spans 19 amino acids. The V and J ends lost 0 bases and 4 bases, in that order; junction bases with no gene match: 16. Germline loops: CDR1 SGHRS, CDR2 YFSETQ. The CDR3 here is CASSLASGTRYGEADTQYF. DNA for the CDR3: TGCGCCAGCAGCTTGGCATCCGGGACTAGATATGGGGAGGCAGATACGCAGTATTTT.

J is TRBJ2-3 and V is TRBV7-2; 12 bases fit TRBD2. V lost 5 bases and J lost 2; bases outside the gene matches: 11. Germline V gene sequence: CDR1 SGHTA, CDR2 FQGNSA. The CDR3 length is 18 residues. The CDR3 DNA reads TGTGCCAGCAGCCTCCGACTAGCGGGAGATCGGAACACAGATACGCAGTATTTT. Encoded protein: CASSLRLAGDRNTDTQYF.

The V gene is TRBV4-1, the J gene TRBJ2-5; 8 nucleotides agree with TRBD1. The CDR3 is 15 residues long. Germline assignment: CDR1 MGHRA and CDR2 YSYEKL. Germline trimming cut 0 bases from V and 2 bases from J; bases unmatched to any gene: 2. Here the CDR3 reads CASSQDGTGQETQYF. The DNA for the CDR3 is TGCGCCAGCAGCCAAGATGGGACAGGACAAGAGACCCAGTACTTC.

In DNA, the CDR3 is TGTGCCAGCAGCCCGGGACCGATCTATGGCTACACCTTC. It translates to CASSPGPIYGYTF. The V gene is TRBV7-2, the J gene TRBJ1-2; D is perhaps TRBD1 (5 bases). The CDR3 is 13 amino acids. Trimming shortened V by 5 bases and J by 4 bases, and 11 bases separated the two germline ends. CDR1 and CDR2 (germline): SGHTA, FQGNSA.

The chain is built from TRBV3-1 and TRBJ1-1; the match to TRBD1 covers 8 bases. The CDR3 covers 12 residues. Per the germline V gene, CDR1 is LGHDT and CDR2 is YNNKEL (reference sequence). Trimming took 2 bases from V and 10 from J; bases not matched to a gene: 3. The CDR3, as DNA: TGTGCCAGCAGCCAAAGGACAGGGATAGCTTTCTTT. Protein product: CASSQRTGIAFF.